This T cell receptor (beta chain) was retrieved from a study of T cells in Graves' hyperthyroidism and ophthalmopathy (dated by TCRdb to between 2018 and 2020). Broadly, across the study: Peripheral blood samples were taken at initial diagnosis, before any treatment was given. A discovery cohort of about 100 patients, about 43 with Graves' ophthalmopathy and 55 to 65 with stable Graves' hyperthyroidism, was used to find distinguishing TCR V-J signatures. Prospective prediction of ophthalmopathy was tested in an independent validation cohort of some 19 hyperthyroidism patients and 17 patients who later progressed to ophthalmopathy. The approximately 100 discovery patients were divided at random into training and test sets in a 7:3 ratio. In addition, the study compared T-cell repertoires in thyroid tissue and in blood from over 5 Graves' hyperthyroidism patients. Following sampling, methimazole starting at 30 mg daily was given to hyperthyroidism patients, and high-dose intravenous methylprednisolone was given to ophthalmopathy patients. The paper reports TCR Vbeta CDR3 sequencing of 130 to 150 peripheral blood samples: fewer than 50 ophthalmopathy, approximately 74 hyperthyroidism and approximately 17 progressor patients. Overall results and qualifications from the work: No statistical method was used to set the sample size in advance, and investigators knew the group allocation. A model built on a 13 V-J signature distinguished ophthalmopathy from stable hyperthyroidism, reaching 87.88% sensitivity and around 82% specificity in cross-validation and 80%/75% in testing. Most expanded thyroid clonotypes (frequency above 0.001) were also detected in blood, suggesting blood repertoires may reflect thyroid immune responses. In validation, the model predicted progression to ophthalmopathy with 65% to 71% sensitivity and 72% to 85% specificity, a median of 6.5 months before onset.

The TCR beta CDR3 regions were amplified from RNA transcripts. The first round of RT-PCR for the TCR CDR3 was performed with the HTBI primer set and the Qiagen OneStep RT-PCR kit. Libraries were constructed in a second round of multiplex PCR, after which size selection and purification were performed. The libraries were sequenced on an Illumina HiSeq2000 using paired-end 100 bp reads. The authors processed their data as follows. SOAPnuke was used to process the raw data, removing reads that contained adapters or uncalled bases, had a mean Phred below 15, or lacked an exact match to the constant primer or identifier. High-quality paired reads were merged using COPE v1.2.5, and each unique nucleotide sequence was defined as a clonotype. MiTCR v1.1 was used to align the clonotypes against IMGT TRBV, TRBD and TRBJ reference segments. Only V-J combinations with frequency above 0.0001, covering about 99% of repertoires, were analysed. A TCS score was defined as the ratio of F50 (clonal expansion) to E x V (chaos), with BLOSUM62-based TCRdist applied between CDR3 peptides within each V-J. Welch's t-statistics and random forest reduced fewer than 600 V-J features to about 13, which were used in a naive Bayes classifier (R e1071). The Morisita-Horn index was used to measure how similar the thyroid and blood repertoires were. In-frame beta chains were kept once TCRdb had trimmed the public reads at Q25 with fastp and called clones with MiXCR. When rows share a CDR3 protein, they turn into one entry using the most common DNA and genes. Clone size and V and J calls follow TCRdb, not the original study. The sample yields fewer than 650,000 distinct CDR3 sequences; 14% to 15% were counted once. About 4.5% of the sample belongs to the ten largest clones.

Moderately to severely active disease, a Clinical Activity Score of at least 3, a NOSPECS grade of at least 4, and a duration under 3 months were present in ophthalmopathy patients. Any patient with an uncontrolled infection, another autoimmune disease, pregnancy or lactation was excluded. Clinical symptoms, serum thyroxine and TRAb, thyroid ultrasound, and orbital computed tomography formed the basis for the diagnoses. PBMCs were separated from approximately 10 ml of fresh peripheral blood using Ficoll-Paque density gradient centrifugation. Total RNA was extracted with Trizol reagent, and quality was checked on an Agilent 2100 Bioanalyzer. As regards this clonotype: Its recognized antigen is unknown. Per-base qualities were not stored, and no clone one base away is much larger.

V drops 1 base and J drops 0 bases, leaving 16 bases in between. Reading from cysteine to phenylalanine, the CDR3 counts 17 amino acids. The kept DNA is CDR3 alone, 51 bases in frame from the first base. Looking up the germline V gene (reference sequence) yields CDR1 DFQATT and CDR2 SNEGSKA. Rearrangement joined TRBV20-1 to TRBJ1-5; TRBD1 is a weak D gene call, 5 bases matching. This clonotype was sampled from a woman aged 40 to 50 with Graves' ophthalmopathy. The source material was blood. The nucleotide sequence reads as follows: TGCAGTGCTAGAGTCCGTTTTGGGGGTAATAGCAATCAGCCCCAGCATTTT. Its product reads: CSARVRFGGNSNQPQHF.